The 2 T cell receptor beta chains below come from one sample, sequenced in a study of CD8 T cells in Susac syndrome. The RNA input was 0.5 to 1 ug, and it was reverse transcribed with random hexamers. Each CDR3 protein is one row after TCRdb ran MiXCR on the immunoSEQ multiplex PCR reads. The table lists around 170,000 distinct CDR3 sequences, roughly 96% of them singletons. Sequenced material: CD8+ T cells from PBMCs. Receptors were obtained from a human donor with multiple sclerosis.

CDR3 in amino acids: CTMTSGNSYEQYF. DNA for the CDR3: TGCACCATGACTAGCGGGAACTCCTACGAGCAGTACTTC. The chain carries TRBV20-1 and TRBJ2-7, with 11 bases that match TRBD2. Per the germline V gene, CDR1 is DFQATT and CDR2 is SNEGSKA (reference sequence). The CDR3 is 13 amino acids.

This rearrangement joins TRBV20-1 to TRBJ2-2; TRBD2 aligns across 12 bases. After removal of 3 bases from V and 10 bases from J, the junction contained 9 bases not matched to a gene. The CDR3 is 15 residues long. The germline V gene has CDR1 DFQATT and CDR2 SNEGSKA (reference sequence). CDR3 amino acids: CSARAWLAGGQELFF. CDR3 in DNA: TGCAGTGCTAGGGCTTGGCTAGCGGGGGGGCAGGAGCTGTTTTTT.